A single sample is the source of the 11 T cell receptor beta chains below, sequenced in a study of shared clonotypes between healthy human individuals. This table comes from immunoSEQ multiplex PCR, and its TCRdb copy is limited to in-frame clones, with some not included. The table records about 680,000 clones, about two thirds of them present only once. The sequenced sample was memory CD4+ T cells sorted from blood. Subset defined: CD45RA-negative fraction. Receptors were obtained from a woman aged 30 to 39 in good health.

Concerning this clone: Other DNA sequences in the sample encode the same CDR3. The chain employs TRBV2 and TRBJ1-5, with 8 positions matching TRBD1. Unmatched junction bases numbered 2, after V lost 7 bases and J lost 3 bases. The V gene's germline CDR1 is SNHLY and CDR2 FYNNEI. The CDR3 is 13 amino acids. The CDR3 DNA reads as TGTGCCAGCATCAGGGGGCCCAATCAGCCCCAGCATTTT. The encoded protein is CASIRGPNQPQHF. The full variable domain, its missing parts supplied by reference TRBV2 and TRBJ1-5, is EPEVTQTPSHQVTQMGQEVILRCVPISNHLYFYWYRQILGQKVEFLVSFYNNEISEKSEIFDDQFSVERPDGSNFTLKIRSTKLEDSAMYFCASIRGPNQPQHFGDGTRLSIL.

This chain links TRBV19 with TRBJ2-7; 9 bases map to TRBD2. Germline lookup yields CDR1 LNHDA and CDR2 SQIVND (reference sequence). The trim removed 3 bases at V and 3 bases at J, leaving 3 bases unmatched. The CDR3 consists of 14 residues. As DNA, the CDR3 is TGTGCCAGTAGTATGGCAGCGGGAGGCTACGAGCAGTACTTC. Its translation: CASSMAAGGYEQYF.

The chain links TRBV28 to TRBJ2-2; D unresolved. The germline V gene encodes CDR1 MDHEN and CDR2 SYDVKM. V gave up 5 bases and J gave up 3 bases, with 10 bases separating them. The CDR3 loop spans 14 amino acids. CDR3 DNA sequence: TGTGCCAGCAGTCGATTTAGGGACACCGGGGAGCTGTTTTTT. It specifies CASSRFRDTGELFF.

V and J are TRBV5-1 and TRBJ2-7; 10 bases are a match to TRBD1. After removal of 4 bases from V and 7 bases from J, the junction contained 8 bases not matched to a gene. Germline lookup yields CDR1 SGHRS and CDR2 YFSETQ. The CDR3 covers 14 residues. This CDR3 is CASSIGQGVREQYF. The CDR3 bases are TGCGCCAGCAGCATAGGACAGGGGGTCCGGGAGCAGTACTTC. The full variable domain, with the rest looked up from reference TRBV5-1 and TRBJ2-7, is KAGVTQTPRYLIKTRGQQVTLSCSPISGHRSVSWYQQTPGQGLQFLFEYFSETQRNKGNFPGRFSGRQFSNSRSEMNVSTLELGDSALYLCASSIGQGVREQYFGPGTRLTVT.

This clone showed up just a few times. The chain employs TRBV28 and TRBJ2-7, with D maybe TRBD1 (5 bases). V shed 5 bases and J shed 6 bases, with 26 bases lying between them. This CDR3 comprises 17 residues. The germline gives CDR1 MDHEN, CDR2 SYDVKM. The chain's CDR3 is CASSAGLAVGQNFEQYF. For the CDR3, the DNA is TGTGCCAGCAGTGCAGGGTTGGCCGTCGGCCAGAACTTCGAGCAGTACTTC.

This clone was found a few times. The chain employs TRBV19 and TRBJ1-2, with 8 bases fitting TRBD1. The length of the CDR3 is 14 residues. V lost 4 bases to trimming and J lost 7 bases; unmatched junction nucleotides: 8. Germline CDR1 reads LNHDA; CDR2 reads SQIVND (reference sequence). CDR3 protein: CASSSGQGQRGYTF. The CDR3, as DNA: TGTGCCAGTAGTAGCGGACAGGGCCAGCGTGGCTACACCTTC.

Worth noting for this clone: The sample carries other DNA sequences with the same CDR3. The chain is built from TRBV4-2 and TRBJ1-4; D gene unclear. Germline V CDR1 and CDR2: LGHNA, YNFKEQ. This CDR3 region has 13 residues. With 0 bases removed from V and 8 bases from J, the gap between germline ends came to 7 bases. The CDR3 protein is CASSQEFREKLFF. CDR3 DNA: TGTGCCAGCAGCCAAGAGTTTCGGGAAAAACTGTTTTTT.

This clone was found once. The chain is built from TRBV18 and TRBJ2-6; no clear D. The V gene lost 2 bases and the J gene lost 4 bases, with 15 bases spanning the gap. CDR1 KGHSH and CDR2 LQKENI come from the germline V gene. CDR3 length equals 17 residues. CDR3 region: CASSPSRKTQGANVLTF. CDR3 DNA: TGTGCCAGCTCACCATCCAGAAAAACGCAGGGGGCCAACGTCCTGACTTTC.

The chain has TRBV18 and TRBJ2-3, with 8 bases aligning to TRBD1. V lost 6 bases to trimming and J lost 6 bases; unmatched junction nucleotides: 8. Germline lookup yields CDR1 KGHSH and CDR2 LQKENI. The CDR3 runs 14 residues. CDR3 amino acids: CASSQDRASDTQYF. The CDR3 DNA reads TGTGCCAGCTCTCAGGACAGGGCATCGGATACGCAGTATTTT.

V usage is TRBV5-4 and J usage is TRBJ2-1; 8 bases line up with TRBD2. Germline V gives CDR1 SGHNT, CDR2 YYREEE (reference sequence). V shed 1 base, J shed 9 bases, and the junction held 6 bases outside the gene matches. The CDR3 is 14 residues long. CDR3: CASSLPSGSFEQFF. The DNA of the CDR3 is TGTGCCAGCAGCTTGCCCAGCGGGAGTTTTGAGCAGTTCTTC.

This sequence joins TRBV7-2 and TRBJ2-3; 10 bases match TRBD2. This CDR3 is built from 16 residues. Germline-derived CDR1 and CDR2 are SGHTA and FQGNSA. J was trimmed by 6 bases and V by 5 bases; bases with no gene match: 11. CDR3 sequence: CASSLSGRGPRDTQYF. The CDR3 DNA reads TGTGCCAGCAGCCTAAGCGGGAGGGGGCCTAGGGATACGCAGTATTTT. The variable domain in full, completed from reference TRBV7-2 and TRBJ2-3, reads GAGVSQSPSNKVTEKGKDVELRCDPISGHTALYWYRQSLGQGLEFLIYFQGNSAPDKSGLPSDRFSAERTGGSVSTLTIQRTQQEDSAVYLCASSLSGRGPRDTQYFGPGTRLTVL.